What follows is one T cell receptor (beta chain) and its context. Antigen specificity is unknown. The data were obtained in a study of T cell repertoires in cytomegalovirus infection. At the level of the study: TCR beta signatures that were public indicated CMV infection and matching HLA type. Points from the study as a whole: Based on cumulative public TCR beta family frequency, carriers of CMV plus the relevant HLA were identified. The ex vivo response was dominated by HLA-C-restricted CMV-specific TCR beta clonotypes.

The ends were cut back, 3 bases at V and 4 bases at J, with 15 bases in the middle. CDR1 SQVTM and CDR2 ANQGSEA come from the germline V gene. The CDR3 runs to 14 residues. TCRdb re-called the reads with MiXCR, one entry per CDR3 protein. Among approximately 120,000 distinct CDR3 sequences, 29% were seen once, and the ten largest hold roughly three quarters. V usage is TRBV29-1 and J usage is TRBJ1-1; no firm D call. The receptor's source is a human donor in good health (CMV status not recorded). Some clones in this sample may be carry-over from other donors' samples. Sequenced here: CD8+ T cells from cultured PBMCs, sampled from culture after CMV antigen stimulation. The CDR3 DNA follows: TGCAGCGTTGAGGGCGAAAATGGAGGCACTGAAGCTTTCTTT. It specifies CSVEGENGGTEAFF.